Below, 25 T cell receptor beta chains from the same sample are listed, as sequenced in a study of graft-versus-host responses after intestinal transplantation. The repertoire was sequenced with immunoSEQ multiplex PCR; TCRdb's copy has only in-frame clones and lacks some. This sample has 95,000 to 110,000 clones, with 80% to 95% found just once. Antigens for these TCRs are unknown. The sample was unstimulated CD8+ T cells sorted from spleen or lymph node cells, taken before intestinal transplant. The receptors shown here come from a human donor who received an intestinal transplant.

The CDR3 nucleotides are TGTGCCAGCAGCGGTCAGGGTGAGGCCAAAAACATTCAGTACTTC. This sequence encodes CASSGQGEAKNIQYF. This chain joins TRBV9 and TRBJ2-4; possibly TRBD1 for D (5 bases). This CDR3 comprises 15 residues. V shed 3 bases and J shed 1 base, with 11 bases lying between them. Looked up from germline, CDR1 is SGDLS and CDR2 is YYNGEE.

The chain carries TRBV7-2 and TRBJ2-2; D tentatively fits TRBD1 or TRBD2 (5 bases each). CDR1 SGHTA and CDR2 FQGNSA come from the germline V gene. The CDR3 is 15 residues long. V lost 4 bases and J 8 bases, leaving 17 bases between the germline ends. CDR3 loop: CASSSPSGLLGELFF. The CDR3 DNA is TGTGCCAGCAGCTCCCCCTCGGGGCTATTAGGGGAGCTGTTTTTT.

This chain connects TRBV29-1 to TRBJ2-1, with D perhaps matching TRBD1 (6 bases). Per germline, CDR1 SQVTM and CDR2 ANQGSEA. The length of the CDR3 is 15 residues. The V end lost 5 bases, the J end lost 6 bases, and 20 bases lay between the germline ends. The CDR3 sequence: CSVKGGGAPINEQFF. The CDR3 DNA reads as TGCAGCGTTAAGGGTGGGGGCGCCCCGATCAATGAGCAGTTCTTC.

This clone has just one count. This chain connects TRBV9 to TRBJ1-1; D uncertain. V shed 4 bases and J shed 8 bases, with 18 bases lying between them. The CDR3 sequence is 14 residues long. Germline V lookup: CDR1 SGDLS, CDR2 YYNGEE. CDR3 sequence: CASSPSRARLEAFF. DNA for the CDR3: TGTGCCAGCAGCCCCTCCCGGGCCAGACTCGAAGCTTTCTTT. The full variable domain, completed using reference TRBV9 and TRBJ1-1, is DSGVTQTPKHLITATGQRVTLRCSPRSGDLSVYWYQQSLDQGLQFLIQYYNGEERAKGNILERFSAQQFPDLHSELNLSSLELGDSALYFCASSPSRARLEAFFGQGTRLTVV.

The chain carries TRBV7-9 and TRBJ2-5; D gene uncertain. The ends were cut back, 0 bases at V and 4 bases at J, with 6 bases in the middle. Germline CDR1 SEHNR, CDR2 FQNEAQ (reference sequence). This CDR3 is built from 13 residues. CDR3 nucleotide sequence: TGTGCCAGCAGCTTAGCACGGCTAGAGACCCAGTACTTC. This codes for CASSLARLETQYF.

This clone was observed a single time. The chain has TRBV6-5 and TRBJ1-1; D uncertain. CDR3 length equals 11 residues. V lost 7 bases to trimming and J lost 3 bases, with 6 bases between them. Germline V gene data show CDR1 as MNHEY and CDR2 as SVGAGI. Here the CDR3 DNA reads TGTGCCAGCATTGCGGACACTGAAGCTTTCTTT. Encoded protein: CASIADTEAFF.

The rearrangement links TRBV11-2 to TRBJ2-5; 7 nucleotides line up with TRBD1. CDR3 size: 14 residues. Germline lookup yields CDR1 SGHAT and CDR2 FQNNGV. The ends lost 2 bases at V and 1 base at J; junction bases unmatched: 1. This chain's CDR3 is CASSLRGLQETQYF. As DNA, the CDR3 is TGTGCCAGCAGCTTAAGGGGGCTCCAAGAGACCCAGTACTTC. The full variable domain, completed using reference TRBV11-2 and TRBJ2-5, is EAGVAQSPRYKIIEKRQSVAFWCNPISGHATLYWYQQILGQGPKLLIQFQNNGVVDDSQLPKDRFSAERLKGVDSTLKIQPAKLEDSAVYLCASSLRGLQETQYFGPGTRLLVL.

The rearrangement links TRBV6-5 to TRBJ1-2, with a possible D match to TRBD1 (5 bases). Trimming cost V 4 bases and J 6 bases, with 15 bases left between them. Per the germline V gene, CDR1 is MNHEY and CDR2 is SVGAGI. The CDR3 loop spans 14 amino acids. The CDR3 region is CASSFAGGGDGYTF. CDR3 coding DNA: TGTGCCAGCAGTTTCGCCGGGGGAGGCGATGGCTACACCTTC.

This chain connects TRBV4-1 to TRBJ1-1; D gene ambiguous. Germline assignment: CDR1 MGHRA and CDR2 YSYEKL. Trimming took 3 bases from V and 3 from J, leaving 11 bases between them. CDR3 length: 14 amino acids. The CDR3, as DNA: TGCGCCAGCAGCCATCGGGCTCGGGACACTGAAGCTTTCTTT. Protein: CASSHRARDTEAFF.

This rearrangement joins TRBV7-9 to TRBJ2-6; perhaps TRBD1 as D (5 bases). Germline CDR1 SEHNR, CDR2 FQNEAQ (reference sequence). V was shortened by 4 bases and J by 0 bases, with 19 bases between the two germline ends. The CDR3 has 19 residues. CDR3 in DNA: TGTGCCAGCAGCTCCAACCCTCGACAGTCTAGCTCTGGGGCCAACGTCCTGACTTTC. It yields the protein CASSSNPRQSSSGANVLTF.

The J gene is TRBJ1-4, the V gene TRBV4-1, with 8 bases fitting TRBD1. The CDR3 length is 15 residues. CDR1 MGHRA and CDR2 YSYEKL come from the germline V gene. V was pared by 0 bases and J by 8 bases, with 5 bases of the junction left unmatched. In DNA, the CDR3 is TGCGCCAGCAGCCAAGAGAGACAGGGGTTGGAAAAACTGTTTTTT. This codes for CASSQERQGLEKLFF.

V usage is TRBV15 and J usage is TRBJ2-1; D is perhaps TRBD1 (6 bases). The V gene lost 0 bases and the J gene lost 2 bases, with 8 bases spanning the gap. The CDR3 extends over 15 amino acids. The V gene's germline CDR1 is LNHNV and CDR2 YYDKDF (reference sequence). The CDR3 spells CATSRDRGTYNEQFF. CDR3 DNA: TGTGCCACCAGCAGAGACAGGGGTACCTACAATGAGCAGTTCTTC.

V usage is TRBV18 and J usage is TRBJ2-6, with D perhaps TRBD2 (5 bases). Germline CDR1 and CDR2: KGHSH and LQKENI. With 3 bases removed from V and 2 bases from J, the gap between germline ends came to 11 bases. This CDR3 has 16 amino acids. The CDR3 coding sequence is TGTGCCAGCTCACCGCGACGGGGTCCTGGGGCCAACGTCCTGACTTTC. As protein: CASSPRRGPGANVLTF.

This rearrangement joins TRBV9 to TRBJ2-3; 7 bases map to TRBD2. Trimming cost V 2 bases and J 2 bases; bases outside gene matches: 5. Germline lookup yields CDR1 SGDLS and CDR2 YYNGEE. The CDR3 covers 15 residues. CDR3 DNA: TGTGCCAGCAGCGTTTCGGGGGGAATCACAGATACGCAGTATTTT. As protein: CASSVSGGITDTQYF.

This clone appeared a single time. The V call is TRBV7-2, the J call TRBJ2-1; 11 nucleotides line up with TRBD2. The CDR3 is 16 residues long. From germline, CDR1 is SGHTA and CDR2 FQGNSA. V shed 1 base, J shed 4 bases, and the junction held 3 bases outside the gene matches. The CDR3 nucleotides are TGTGCCAGCAGCTTAGTAACTAGCGGGGGATACAATGAGCAGTTCTTC. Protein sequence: CASSLVTSGGYNEQFF.

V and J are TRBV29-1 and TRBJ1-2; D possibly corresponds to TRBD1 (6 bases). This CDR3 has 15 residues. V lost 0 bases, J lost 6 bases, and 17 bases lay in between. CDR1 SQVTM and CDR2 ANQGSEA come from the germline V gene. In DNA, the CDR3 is TGCAGCGTTGAAGATCTAGTGGGGGCCGGGCATGGCTACACCTTC. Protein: CSVEDLVGAGHGYTF.

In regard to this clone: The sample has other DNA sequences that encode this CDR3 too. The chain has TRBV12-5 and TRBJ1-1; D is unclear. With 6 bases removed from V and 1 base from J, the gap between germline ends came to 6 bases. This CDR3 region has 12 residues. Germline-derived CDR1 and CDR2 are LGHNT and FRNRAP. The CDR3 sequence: CASGLANTEAFF. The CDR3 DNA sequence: TGTGCTAGTGGACTAGCGAACACTGAAGCTTTCTTT. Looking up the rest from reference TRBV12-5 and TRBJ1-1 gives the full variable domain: DARVTQTPRHKVTEMGQEVTMRCQPILGHNTVFWYRQTMMQGLELLAYFRNRAPLDDSGMPKDRFSAEMPDATLATLKIQPSEPRDSAVYFCASGLANTEAFFGQGTRLTVV.

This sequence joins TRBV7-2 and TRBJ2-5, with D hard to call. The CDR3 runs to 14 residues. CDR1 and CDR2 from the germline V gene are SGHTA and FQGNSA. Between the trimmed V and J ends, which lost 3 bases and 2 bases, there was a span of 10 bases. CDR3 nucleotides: TGTGCCAGCAGCTTCCGCAGTATACAAGAGACCCAGTACTTC. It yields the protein CASSFRSIQETQYF.

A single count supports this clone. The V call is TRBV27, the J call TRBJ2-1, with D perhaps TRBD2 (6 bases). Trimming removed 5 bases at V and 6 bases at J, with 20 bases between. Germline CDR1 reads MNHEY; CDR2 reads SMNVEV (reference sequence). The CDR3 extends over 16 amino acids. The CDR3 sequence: CASSSSGGTYFNEQFF. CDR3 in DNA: TGTGCCAGCAGTAGTTCCGGGGGAACTTATTTCAATGAGCAGTTCTTC.

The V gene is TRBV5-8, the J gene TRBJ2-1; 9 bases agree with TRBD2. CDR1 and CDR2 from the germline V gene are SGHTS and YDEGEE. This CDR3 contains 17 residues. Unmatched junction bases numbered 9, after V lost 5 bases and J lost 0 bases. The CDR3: CASSSGTSSGSYNEQFF. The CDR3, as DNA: TGTGCCAGCAGTTCCGGGACTAGCTCTGGCTCCTACAATGAGCAGTTCTTC.

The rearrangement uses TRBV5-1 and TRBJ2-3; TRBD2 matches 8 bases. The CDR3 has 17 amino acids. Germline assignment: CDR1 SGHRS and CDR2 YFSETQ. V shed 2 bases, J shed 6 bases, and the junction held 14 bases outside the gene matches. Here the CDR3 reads CASSFFGSGGESDTQYF. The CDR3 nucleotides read TGCGCCAGCAGCTTTTTTGGAAGCGGGGGAGAGAGCGATACGCAGTATTTT.

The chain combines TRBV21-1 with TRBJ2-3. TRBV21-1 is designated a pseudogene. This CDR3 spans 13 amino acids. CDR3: CASSKVGTTTQYF. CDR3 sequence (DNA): TGTGCCAGCAGCAAAGTAGGGACCACAACGCAGTATTTT.

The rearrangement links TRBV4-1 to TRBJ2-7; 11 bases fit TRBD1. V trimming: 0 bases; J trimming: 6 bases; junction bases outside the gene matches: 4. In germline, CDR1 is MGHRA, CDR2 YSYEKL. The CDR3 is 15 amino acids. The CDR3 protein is CASSQDQGTGGEQYF. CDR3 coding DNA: TGCGCCAGCAGCCAAGATCAGGGGACAGGGGGCGAGCAGTACTTC.

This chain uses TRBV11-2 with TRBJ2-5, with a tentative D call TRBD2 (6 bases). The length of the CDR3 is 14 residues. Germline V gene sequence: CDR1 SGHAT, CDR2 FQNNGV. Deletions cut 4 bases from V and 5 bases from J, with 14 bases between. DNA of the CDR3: TGTGCCAGCAGCTCCCCGGTTGGAGGGGAGACCCAGTACTTC. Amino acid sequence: CASSSPVGGETQYF.

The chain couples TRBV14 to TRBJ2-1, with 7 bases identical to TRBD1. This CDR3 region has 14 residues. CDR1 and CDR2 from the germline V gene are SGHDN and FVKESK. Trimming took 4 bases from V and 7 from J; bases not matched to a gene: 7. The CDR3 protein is CASSPPDRRNEQFF. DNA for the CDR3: TGTGCCAGCAGCCCCCCGGACAGGAGGAATGAGCAGTTCTTC.